The 30 T cell receptor beta chains given below trace back to one sample, sequenced in a study of cytomegalovirus exposure and HLA in healthy donors. Both 60 Vbeta primers and 13 Jbeta primers went into the PCR. Produced via immunoSEQ multiplex PCR; TCRdb's table is partial and in-frame only. The sample contains 150,000 to 200,000 clones, 80% of which appear only once. Sequencing was carried out using PBMCs. These receptors were taken from a girl aged 10 to 17 in good health and CMV-seropositive.

The CDR3 loop is CASSWGWGVQPQHF. The DNA of the CDR3 is TGTGCCAGCAGTTGGGGGTGGGGGGTTCAGCCCCAGCATTTT. This rearrangement joins TRBV6-1 to TRBJ1-5, with a tentative D call TRBD1 (5 bases). V lost 5 bases and J 6 bases, leaving 14 bases between the germline ends. Germline loops: CDR1 MNHNS, CDR2 SASEGT. This CDR3 is 14 amino acids long.

V is TRBV6-5 and J is TRBJ2-7, with a tentative D call TRBD1 (6 bases). The CDR3 consists of 14 residues. In germline, CDR1 is MNHEY, CDR2 SVGAGI. With 4 bases removed from V and 3 bases from J, the gap between germline ends came to 13 bases. The CDR3 protein is CASSSDRPNYEQYF. The CDR3 DNA is TGTGCCAGCAGTTCAGACAGGCCCAACTACGAGCAGTACTTC.

The chain carries TRBV27 and TRBJ1-4, with 7 positions matching TRBD1. The CDR3 length is 16 residues. The J segment lost 3 bases and the V segment lost 2 bases, leaving 6 bases of the junction unmatched. CDR1 is MNHEY and CDR2 is SMNVEV in the germline V gene (reference sequence). The CDR3 nucleotides are TGTGCCAGCAGTTTAACGGGGACAGACTCTAATGAAAAACTGTTTTTT. Translation gives CASSLTGTDSNEKLFF.

The chain carries TRBV19 and TRBJ2-1; 10 bases agree with TRBD2. The CDR3 is 15 amino acids. Trimming removed 6 bases from V and 7 bases from J; junction bases left unmatched: 9. The germline CDR1 and CDR2 sequences are LNHDA and SQIVND (reference sequence). The chain's CDR3 is CASRTSGYEGNEQFF. CDR3 bases: TGTGCCAGTAGGACTAGCGGGTACGAAGGGAATGAGCAGTTCTTC.

The chain recombines TRBV2 with TRBJ2-3; 8 bases fit TRBD2. Germline assignment: CDR1 SNHLY and CDR2 FYNNEI. The trim removed 6 bases at V and 3 bases at J, leaving 2 bases unmatched. The CDR3 is 13 amino acids. The CDR3 sequence is CASRAGGTDTQYF. CDR3 bases: TGTGCCAGCAGGGCGGGAGGTACAGATACGCAGTATTTT. The whole variable domain, filled in from reference TRBV2 and TRBJ2-3, reads EPEVTQTPSHQVTQMGQEVILRCVPISNHLYFYWYRQILGQKVEFLVSFYNNEISEKSEIFDDQFSVERPDGSNFTLKIRSTKLEDSAMYFCASRAGGTDTQYFGPGTRLTVL.

The rearrangement links TRBV19 to TRBJ2-7; the D gene is possibly TRBD2 (6 bases). Germline loops: CDR1 LNHDA, CDR2 SQIVND (reference sequence). V gave up 5 bases and J gave up 5 bases, with 16 bases separating them. The CDR3 loop spans 14 amino acids. The CDR3 DNA is TGTGCCAGTAGTGCGGCTAGCGCTAGGAACGAGCAGTACTTC. Its protein product is CASSAASARNEQYF.

This clone was counted between two and nine times. The junction does not match germline at one end; this may be a read error. V usage is TRBV29-1 and J usage is TRBJ1-1; unclear D gene. There are 8 residues in the CDR3. Germline values: CDR1 SQVTM, CDR2 ANQGSEA. The DNA for the CDR3 is TGCAGCGTTGATTGGGCCGACTTT. This encodes CSVDWADF. Variable domain in full (rest from reference TRBV29-1 and TRBJ1-1): SAVISQKPSRDICQRGTSLTIQCQVDSQVTMMFWYRQQPGQSLTLIATANQGSEATYESGFVIDKFPISRPNLTFSTLTVSNMSPEDSSIYLCSVDWADFGQGTRLTVV.

The V and J genes are TRBV5-4 and TRBJ1-4, with D perhaps matching TRBD1 (6 bases). Deletions cut 4 bases from V and 0 bases from J, with 10 bases between. In germline, CDR1 is SGHNT, CDR2 YYREEE (reference sequence). This CDR3 is built from 15 residues. The CDR3 DNA follows: TGTGCCAGCAGCCGAGGGACAACAACTAATGAAAAACTGTTTTTT. Its protein is CASSRGTTTNEKLFF.

V and J are TRBV2 and TRBJ2-1, with TRBD2 identical over 11 bases. CDR1 is SNHLY and CDR2 is FYNNEI in the germline V gene. The CDR3 sequence is 16 residues long. With 6 bases clipped from V and 3 bases from J, the junction kept 7 bases outside the gene matches. The CDR3 DNA sequence: TGTGCCAGCAGAACCACGGGACTAGCGGACTACAATGAGCAGTTCTTC. Translated, it gives CASRTTGLADYNEQFF.

V is TRBV30 and J is TRBJ1-5, with unresolved D. Germline loops: CDR1 GTSNPN, CDR2 SVGIG (reference sequence). The CDR3 length is 13 residues. Deletions cut 5 bases from V and 2 bases from J, with 10 bases between. CDR3 residues: CAWALSGNQPQHF. For the CDR3, the DNA is TGTGCCTGGGCCCTAAGTGGCAATCAGCCCCAGCATTTT.

Comment on this clone: At one end, the junction sequence differs from germline, possibly due to a read error. The chain is built from TRBV7-7 and TRBJ2-7; TRBD2 aligns across 8 bases. Germline CDR1 is SSHAT and CDR2 is FNYEAQ (reference sequence). There are 14 residues in the CDR3. The CDR3 bases are TGTGCTAGCAGCCGGAGCGGGGGAACCTACGAGCAGTACTTC. Protein product: CASSRSGGTYEQYF.

This clone was counted a single time. This chain joins TRBV5-5 and TRBJ2-7, with TRBD1 identical over 12 bases. CDR1 is SGHKS, CDR2 YYEKEE, per germline (reference sequence). V was pared by 4 bases and J by 4 bases, with 6 bases of the junction left unmatched. CDR3 length equals 15 residues. CDR3 sequence reads: CASSPGTGGGYEQYF. The CDR3 nucleotides are TGTGCCAGCAGCCCGGGGACAGGGGGCGGATACGAGCAGTACTTC. Combining the CDR3 with reference TRBV5-5 and TRBJ2-7 gives the whole variable domain DAGVTQSPTHLIKTRGQQVTLRCSPISGHKSVSWYQQVLGQGPQFIFQYYEKEERGRGNFPDRFSARQFPNYSSELNVNALLLGDSALYLCASSPGTGGGYEQYFGPGTRLTVT.

The chain has TRBV27 and TRBJ2-7, with D maybe TRBD1 (7 bases). Germline V CDR1 and CDR2: MNHEY, SMNVEV (reference sequence). Trimming stripped 6 bases from V and 5 bases from J, with 14 bases between. The CDR3 consists of 13 residues. The CDR3 nucleotides read TGTGCCAGCAGGGACAGGAGGGTCCACGAGCAGTACTTC. This sequence encodes CASRDRRVHEQYF.

The chain combines TRBV11-2 with TRBJ1-1; D unresolved. V lost 6 bases to trimming and J lost 3 bases, with 14 bases between them. The CDR3 totals 14 residues. CDR1 SGHAT and CDR2 FQNNGV come from the germline V gene. CDR3 sequence: CASRGIRGYTEAFF. For the CDR3, the DNA is TGTGCCAGCAGGGGGATACGGGGTTACACTGAAGCTTTCTTT.

This clone was observed a handful of times. The chain links TRBV4-1 to TRBJ2-1, with D possibly matching TRBD2 (5 bases). The V end was cut by 2 bases, the J end by 0 bases, with 8 bases between. This CDR3 has 15 residues. The germline CDR1 and CDR2 sequences are MGHRA and YSYEKL. The CDR3 DNA sequence: TGCGCCAGCAGCCAAATCCGGGGCTCCTACAATGAGCAGTTCTTC. This sequence encodes CASSQIRGSYNEQFF.

This clone has only a few counts. The chain has TRBV7-8 and TRBJ2-1; a weak D match, TRBD2 (5 bases). V lost 3 bases, J lost 2 bases, and 20 bases lay in between. CDR1 SGHVS and CDR2 FQNEAQ come from the germline V gene. This CDR3 is built from 18 residues. The CDR3 region has the DNA TGTGCCAGCAGCTTGACTAAGCGGAGGATCAGCCCCTACAATGAGCAGTTCTTC. Its translation is CASSLTKRRISPYNEQFF.

The gene calls are TRBV21-1 and TRBJ1-1; the table's TRBD1 call for D was not verified on the DNA. TRBV21-1 is recorded as a pseudogene. CDR3 length: 16 amino acids. CDR3 sequence (DNA): TGTGCCAGCAGCAAAGAAAGGGGGCGCAAGAACACTGAAGCTTTCTTT. Protein product: CASSKERGRKNTEAFF.

This sequence joins TRBV27 and TRBJ1-1; D may be TRBD1 (5 bases). CDR1 and CDR2 (germline): MNHEY, SMNVEV (reference sequence). Trimming took off 7 bases at V and 2 bases at J, with 11 bases between the two ends. This CDR3 is built from 13 residues. This CDR3 reads CASKWGLNTEAFF. CDR3 sequence (DNA): TGTGCCAGCAAATGGGGCCTTAACACTGAAGCTTTCTTT.

The chain combines TRBV12-5 with TRBJ2-7; D gene unclear. This CDR3 has 13 residues. V was shortened by 0 bases and J by 3 bases, with 6 bases between the two germline ends. The germline CDR1 and CDR2 sequences are LGHNT and FRNRAP. The CDR3 coding sequence is TGTGCTAGTGGTTTGGTGGTTAGCTACGAGCAGTACTTC. This encodes CASGLVVSYEQYF.

The V gene is TRBV19, the J gene TRBJ1-6; D call uncertain. The CDR3 covers 14 residues. With 3 bases removed from V and 10 bases from J, the gap between germline ends came to 13 bases. Germline CDR1 LNHDA, CDR2 SQIVND (reference sequence). CDR3 sequence (DNA): TGTGCCAGTAGTATTCTAAGTGAGGAGTCACCCCTCCACTTT. This encodes CASSILSEESPLHF.

The sample holds a few counts of this clone. The chain has TRBV19 and TRBJ1-2, with D unclear. Per the germline V gene, CDR1 is LNHDA and CDR2 is SQIVND (reference sequence). V was pared by 3 bases and J by 5 bases, with 10 bases between. This CDR3 spans 13 amino acids. In DNA, the CDR3 is TGTGCCAGTAGTATCGAGTTTCGGTATGGCTACACCTTC. Its translation is CASSIEFRYGYTF.

CDR3 residues: CASSAAGRAYEQYF. Here the CDR3 DNA reads TGCGCCAGCAGCGCGGCCGGGAGAGCGTACGAGCAGTACTTC. The chain joins TRBV5-1 to TRBJ2-7; a possible D gene is TRBD2 (6 bases). The CDR3 has 14 residues. The V gene's germline CDR1 is SGHRS and CDR2 YFSETQ. The V end was cut by 4 bases, the J end by 4 bases, with 15 bases between.

The gene calls are TRBV30 and TRBJ2-7, with 7 bases matching TRBD2. V was pared by 1 base and J by 5 bases, with 5 bases of the junction left unmatched. Germline V gene sequence: CDR1 GTSNPN, CDR2 SVGIG (reference sequence). The CDR3 consists of 13 residues. CDR3 sequence reads: CAWSEKRDDEQYF. The CDR3 nucleotides are TGTGCCTGGAGTGAAAAGCGGGACGACGAGCAGTACTTC.

The V gene is TRBV30, the J gene TRBJ2-1; a possible D gene is TRBD2 (5 bases). This CDR3 has 15 residues. Trimming took 4 bases from V and 0 from J, leaving 13 bases between them. Germline V gene data show CDR1 as GTSNPN and CDR2 as SVGIG (reference sequence). CDR3 residues: CAWITGSSSYNEQFF. Here the CDR3 DNA reads TGTGCCTGGATTACGGGGTCGAGCTCCTACAATGAGCAGTTCTTC.

On this clone itself: A read error may produce the germline difference seen at one junction end. The chain links TRBV7-7 to TRBJ2-3, with 10 bases fitting TRBD2. The germline V gene encodes CDR1 SSHAT and CDR2 FNYEAQ (reference sequence). CDR3 length equals 15 residues. DNA of the CDR3: TGTGCTAGCAGCTCCGGACTAGCGGAGCCTCATACGCAGTATTTT. Translating gives CASSSGLAEPHTQYF.

The chain joins TRBV9 to TRBJ2-7; TRBD2 aligns across 11 bases. The CDR3 loop spans 15 amino acids. The V segment lost 0 bases and the J segment 7 bases; nucleotides outside the gene matches: 6. Germline CDR1 and CDR2: SGDLS and YYNGEE. CDR3 sequence: CASSVEASGRSEQYF. The CDR3 DNA reads TGTGCCAGCAGCGTAGAAGCTAGCGGGAGGAGTGAGCAGTACTTC.

This chain connects TRBV2 to TRBJ2-5; the D gene is possibly TRBD1 (5 bases). The CDR3 contains 13 residues. Germline V gives CDR1 SNHLY, CDR2 FYNNEI. Between the trimmed V and J ends, which lost 8 bases and 5 bases, there was a span of 15 bases. The CDR3 loop reads CASSRNSGETQYF. The CDR3 DNA follows: TGTGCCAGCTCCCGGAACTCAGGGGAGACCCAGTACTTC.

This sequence joins TRBV30 and TRBJ1-5, with TRBD1 as a possible D gene (6 bases). Germline V CDR1 and CDR2: GTSNPN, SVGIG (reference sequence). The CDR3 consists of 13 residues. Between the trimmed V and J ends, which lost 5 bases and 2 bases, there was a span of 10 bases. The CDR3 coding sequence is TGTGCCTGGGGAGCAGGGGGCAATCAGCCCCAGCATTTT. Translation: CAWGAGGNQPQHF.

J is TRBJ1-5 and V is TRBV7-2; the match to TRBD1 covers 8 bases. J lost 6 bases, V lost 5 bases, and 12 bases had no gene match. The germline CDR1 and CDR2 sequences are SGHTA and FQGNSA. CDR3 length equals 16 residues. In nucleotides, the CDR3 is TGTGCCAGCAGCCCGATAGACAGGGGATCAGGTCAGCCCCAGCATTTT. Protein sequence: CASSPIDRGSGQPQHF.

The J gene is TRBJ1-3, the V gene TRBV9, with a possible D match to TRBD1 (6 bases). Germline V gives CDR1 SGDLS, CDR2 YYNGEE. The CDR3 runs 14 residues. V was shortened by 0 bases and J by 6 bases, with 10 bases between the two germline ends. The CDR3 region has the DNA TGTGCCAGCAGCGTAGCTACAGGGTTAAACACCATATATTTT. Protein product: CASSVATGLNTIYF.